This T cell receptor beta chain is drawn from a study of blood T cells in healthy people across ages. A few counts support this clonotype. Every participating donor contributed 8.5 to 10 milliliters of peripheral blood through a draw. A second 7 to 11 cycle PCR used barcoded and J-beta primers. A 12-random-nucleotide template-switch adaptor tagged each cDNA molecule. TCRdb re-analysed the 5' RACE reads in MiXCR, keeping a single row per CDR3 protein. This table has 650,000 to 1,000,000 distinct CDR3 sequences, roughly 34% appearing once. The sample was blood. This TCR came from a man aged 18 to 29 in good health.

The CDR3 sequence is CASSYDSRNTEAFF. CDR3 nucleotides: TGTGCCAGCAGTTACGACAGTAGGAACACTGAAGCTTTCTTT. The rearrangement links TRBV6-6 to TRBJ1-1; D is perhaps TRBD1 (5 bases). The CDR3 has 14 residues. Germline V CDR1 and CDR2: MNHNY, SVGAGI (reference sequence). With 2 bases removed from V and 1 base from J, the gap between germline ends came to 8 bases.